The text below deals with one T cell receptor (beta chain). The target antigen is unknown. A single heparinised draw of approximately 0.12 L on average was taken per donor. These data originate in a study of beta chain features in type 1 diabetes. The isolated RNA, all of it, was reverse transcribed, so expressed TCRB transcripts were what got sequenced. Sequenced naive, central memory and regulatory T cell samples produced an average of about 3.57 million reads. Data came from immunoSEQ multiplex PCR; TCRdb stores just in-frame clones and leaves some out. The table shows about 900,000 clones, with around a sixth occurring only once. In germline, CDR1 is SGDLS, CDR2 YYNGEE. The CDR3 has 14 residues. With V trimmed by 3 bases and J by 6 bases, 7 bases remained unmatched. Study-wide results and limits: An over-representation of cells with high TCR expression could result from cDNA sequencing. Researchers could not determine here whether HLA type influences TCRB rearrangement.

The sequencing input was naive CD4+ T cells from blood. The chain links TRBV9 to TRBJ2-5, with 8 nucleotides matching TRBD1. This receptor was identified in a woman aged 18-29 years in good health. This CDR3 is CASSGPDRAKTQYF. The CDR3 DNA reads as TGTGCCAGCAGCGGACCGGACAGGGCCAAGACCCAGTACTTC.